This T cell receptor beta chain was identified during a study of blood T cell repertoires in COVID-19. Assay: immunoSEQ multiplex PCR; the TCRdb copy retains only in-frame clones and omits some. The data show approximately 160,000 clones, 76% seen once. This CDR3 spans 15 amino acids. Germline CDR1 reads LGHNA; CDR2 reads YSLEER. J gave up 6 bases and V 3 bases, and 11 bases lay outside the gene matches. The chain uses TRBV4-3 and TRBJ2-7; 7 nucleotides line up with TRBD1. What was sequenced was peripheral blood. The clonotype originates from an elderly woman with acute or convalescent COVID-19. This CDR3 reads CASSHSTQGTSEQYF. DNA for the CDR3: TGCGCCAGCAGCCATAGCACACAGGGGACCAGCGAGCAGTACTTC.